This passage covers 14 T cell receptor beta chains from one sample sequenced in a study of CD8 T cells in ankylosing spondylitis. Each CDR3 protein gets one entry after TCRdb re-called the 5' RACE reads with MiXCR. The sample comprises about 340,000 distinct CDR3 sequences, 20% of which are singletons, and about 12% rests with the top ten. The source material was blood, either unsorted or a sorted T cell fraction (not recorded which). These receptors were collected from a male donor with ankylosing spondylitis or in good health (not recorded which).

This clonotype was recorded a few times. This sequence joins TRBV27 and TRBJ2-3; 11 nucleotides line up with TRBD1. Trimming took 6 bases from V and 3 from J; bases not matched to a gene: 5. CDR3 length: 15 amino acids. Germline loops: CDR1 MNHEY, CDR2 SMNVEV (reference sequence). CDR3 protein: CASRAGTGGTDTQYF. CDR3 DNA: TGTGCCAGCAGGGCCGGGACAGGGGGTACAGATACGCAGTATTTT.

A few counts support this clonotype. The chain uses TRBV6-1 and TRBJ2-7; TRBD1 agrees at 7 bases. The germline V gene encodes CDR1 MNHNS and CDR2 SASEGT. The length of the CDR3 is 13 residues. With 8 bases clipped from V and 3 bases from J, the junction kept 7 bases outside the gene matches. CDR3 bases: TGTGCCAGCTGGACAGGAGTGGGCTACGAGCAGTACTTC. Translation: CASWTGVGYEQYF.

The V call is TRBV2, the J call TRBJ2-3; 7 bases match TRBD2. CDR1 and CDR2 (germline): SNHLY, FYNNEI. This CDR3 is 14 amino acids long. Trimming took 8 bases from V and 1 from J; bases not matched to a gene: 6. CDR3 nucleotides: TGTGCCAGCCCCGTTGCGGGGGGCACAGATACGCAGTATTTT. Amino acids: CASPVAGGTDTQYF.

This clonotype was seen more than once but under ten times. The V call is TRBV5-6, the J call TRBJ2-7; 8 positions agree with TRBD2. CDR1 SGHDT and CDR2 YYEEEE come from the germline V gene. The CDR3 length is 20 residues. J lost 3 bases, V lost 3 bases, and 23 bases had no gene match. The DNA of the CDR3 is TGTGCCAGCAGCTCGATTCTTGGGGCGGGGGGAGAGGCTGTACTCTACGAGCAGTACTTC. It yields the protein CASSSILGAGGEAVLYEQYF.

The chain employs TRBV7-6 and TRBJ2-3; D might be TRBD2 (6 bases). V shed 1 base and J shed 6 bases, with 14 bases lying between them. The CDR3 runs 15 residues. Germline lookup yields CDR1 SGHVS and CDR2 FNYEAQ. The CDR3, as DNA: TGTGCCAGCAGCTTAGGAGACCGCCGGGGGGATACGCAGTATTTT. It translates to CASSLGDRRGDTQYF.

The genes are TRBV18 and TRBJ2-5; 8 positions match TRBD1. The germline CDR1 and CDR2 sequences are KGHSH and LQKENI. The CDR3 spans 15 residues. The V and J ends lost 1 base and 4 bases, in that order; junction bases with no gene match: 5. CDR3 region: CASSPQGQEGETQYF. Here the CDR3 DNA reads TGTGCCAGCTCACCACAGGGACAGGAGGGAGAGACCCAGTACTTC.

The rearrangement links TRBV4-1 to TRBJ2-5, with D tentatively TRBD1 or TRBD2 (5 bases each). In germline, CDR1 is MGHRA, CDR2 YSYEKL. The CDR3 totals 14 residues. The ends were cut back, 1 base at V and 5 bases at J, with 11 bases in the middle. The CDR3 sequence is CASSQVVGVETQYF. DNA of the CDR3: TGCGCCAGCAGCCAAGTCGTGGGGGTGGAGACCCAGTACTTC.

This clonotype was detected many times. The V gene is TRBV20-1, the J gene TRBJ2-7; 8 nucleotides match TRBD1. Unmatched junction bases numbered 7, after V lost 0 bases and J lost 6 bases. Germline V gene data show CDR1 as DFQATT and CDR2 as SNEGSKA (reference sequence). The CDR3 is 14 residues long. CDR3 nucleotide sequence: TGCAGTGCTAGAGATTTGGCCAGGGGGCTCGAGCAGTACTTC. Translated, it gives CSARDLARGLEQYF.

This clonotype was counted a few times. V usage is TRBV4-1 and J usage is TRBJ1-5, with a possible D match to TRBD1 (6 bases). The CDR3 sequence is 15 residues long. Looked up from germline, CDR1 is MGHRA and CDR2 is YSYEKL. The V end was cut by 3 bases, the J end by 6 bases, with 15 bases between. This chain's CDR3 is CASSQSQGRSQPQHF. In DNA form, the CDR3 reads TGCGCCAGCAGCCAGTCGCAGGGGCGGTCTCAGCCCCAGCATTTT.

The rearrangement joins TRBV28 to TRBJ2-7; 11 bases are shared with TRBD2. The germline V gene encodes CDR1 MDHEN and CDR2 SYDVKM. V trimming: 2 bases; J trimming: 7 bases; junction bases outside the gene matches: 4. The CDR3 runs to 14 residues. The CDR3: CASSLGLAGGEQYF. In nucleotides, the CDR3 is TGTGCCAGCAGTTTAGGACTAGCGGGCGGGGAGCAGTACTTC.

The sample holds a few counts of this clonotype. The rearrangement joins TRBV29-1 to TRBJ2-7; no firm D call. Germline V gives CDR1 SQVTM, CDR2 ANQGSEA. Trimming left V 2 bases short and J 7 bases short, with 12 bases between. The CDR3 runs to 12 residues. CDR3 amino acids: CSVESAFGEQYF. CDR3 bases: TGCAGCGTTGAATCGGCGTTTGGTGAGCAGTACTTC.

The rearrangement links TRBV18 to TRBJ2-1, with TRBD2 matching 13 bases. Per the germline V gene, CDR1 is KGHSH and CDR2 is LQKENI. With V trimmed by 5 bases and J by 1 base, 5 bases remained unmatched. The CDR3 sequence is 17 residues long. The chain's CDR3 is CASSKTSGGDSYNEQFF. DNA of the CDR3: TGTGCCAGCTCAAAAACTAGCGGGGGGGATTCCTACAATGAGCAGTTCTTC.

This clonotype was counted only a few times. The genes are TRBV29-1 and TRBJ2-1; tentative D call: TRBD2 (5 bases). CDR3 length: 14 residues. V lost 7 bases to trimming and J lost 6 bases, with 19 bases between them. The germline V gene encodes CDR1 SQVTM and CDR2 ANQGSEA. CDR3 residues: CSGSGENVPNEQFF. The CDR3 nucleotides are TGCAGCGGGTCCGGGGAGAACGTCCCCAATGAGCAGTTCTTC.

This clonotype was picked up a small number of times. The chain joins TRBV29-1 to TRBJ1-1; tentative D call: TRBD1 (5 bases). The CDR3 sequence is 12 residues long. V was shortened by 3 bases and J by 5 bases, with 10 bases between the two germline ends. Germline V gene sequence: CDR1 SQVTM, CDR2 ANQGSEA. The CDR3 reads CSVETANTEAFF. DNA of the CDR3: TGCAGCGTTGAGACAGCTAATACTGAAGCTTTCTTT.